This TCR beta chain was found in a study of cytomegalovirus exposure and HLA in healthy donors. Primers for the PCR totalled 60 Vbeta and 13 Jbeta. Data came from immunoSEQ multiplex PCR; TCRdb stores just in-frame clones and leaves some out. The sample lists about 160,000 clones; 75% to 90% were seen once. The study, taken as a whole, reports: A few chains tied to CMV proved CMV antigen-specific in vitro. Later work found that TCR association rates differed between HLA loci; DRB1 had the most and HLA-C the fewest.

The CDR3 extends over 16 amino acids. Germline-derived CDR1 and CDR2 are SEHNR and FQNEAQ (reference sequence). V was shortened by 5 bases and J by 4 bases, with 20 bases between the two germline ends. At sampling all donors were nominally healthy, likely with unrecorded immune exposures. As to this clone: Its antigen is undetermined.

The chain combines TRBV7-9 with TRBJ1-2, with a possible D match to TRBD1 (5 bases). The sequenced material came from PBMCs. The TCR sequence derives from a man aged 50 or older in good health and CMV-seropositive. As DNA, the CDR3 is TGTGCCAGCAGCCGAGAGGCCCAGGGAACCCTCTATGGCTACACCTTC. This sequence encodes CASSREAQGTLYGYTF.